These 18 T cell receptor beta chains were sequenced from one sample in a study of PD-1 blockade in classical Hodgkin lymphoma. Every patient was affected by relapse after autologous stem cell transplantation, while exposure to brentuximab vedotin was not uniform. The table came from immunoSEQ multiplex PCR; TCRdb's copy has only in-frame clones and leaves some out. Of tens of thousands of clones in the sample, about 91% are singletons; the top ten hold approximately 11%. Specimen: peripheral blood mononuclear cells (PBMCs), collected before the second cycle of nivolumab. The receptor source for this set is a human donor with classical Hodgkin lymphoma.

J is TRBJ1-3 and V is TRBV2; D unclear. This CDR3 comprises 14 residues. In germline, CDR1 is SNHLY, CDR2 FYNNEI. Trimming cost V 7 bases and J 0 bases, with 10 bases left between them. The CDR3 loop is CASTAGTSGNTIYF. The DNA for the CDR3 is TGTGCCAGCACAGCAGGCACCTCTGGAAACACCATATATTTT.

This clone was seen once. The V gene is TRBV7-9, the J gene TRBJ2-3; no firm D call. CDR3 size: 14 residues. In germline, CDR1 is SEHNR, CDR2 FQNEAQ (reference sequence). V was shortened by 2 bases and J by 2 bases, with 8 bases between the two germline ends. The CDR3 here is CASSLLANTDTQYF. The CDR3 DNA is TGTGCCAGCAGCTTACTCGCCAACACAGATACGCAGTATTTT.

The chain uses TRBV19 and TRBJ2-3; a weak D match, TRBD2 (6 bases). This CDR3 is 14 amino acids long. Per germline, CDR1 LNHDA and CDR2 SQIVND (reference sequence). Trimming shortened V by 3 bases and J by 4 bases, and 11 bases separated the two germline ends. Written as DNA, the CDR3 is TGTGCCAGTAGTATTTCGGGGGTGGCAGATACGCAGTATTTT. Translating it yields CASSISGVADTQYF.

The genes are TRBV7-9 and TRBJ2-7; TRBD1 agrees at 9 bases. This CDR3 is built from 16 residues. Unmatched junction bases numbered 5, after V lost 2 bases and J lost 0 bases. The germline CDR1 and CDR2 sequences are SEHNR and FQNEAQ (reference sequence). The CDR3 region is CASSLPRQGDSYEQYF. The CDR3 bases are TGTGCCAGCAGCTTACCGAGACAGGGGGACTCCTACGAGCAGTACTTC.

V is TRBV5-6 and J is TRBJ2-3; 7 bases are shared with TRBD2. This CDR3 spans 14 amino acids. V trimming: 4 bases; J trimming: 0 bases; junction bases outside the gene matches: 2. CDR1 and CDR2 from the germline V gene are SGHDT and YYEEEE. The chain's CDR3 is CASSRGVSTDTQYF. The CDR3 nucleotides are TGTGCCAGCAGCCGGGGGGTTAGCACAGATACGCAGTATTTT.

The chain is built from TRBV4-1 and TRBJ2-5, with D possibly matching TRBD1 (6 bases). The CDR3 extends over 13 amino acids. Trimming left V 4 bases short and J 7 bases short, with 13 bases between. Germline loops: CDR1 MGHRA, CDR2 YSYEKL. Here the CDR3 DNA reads TGCGCCAGCAGCCCACAGGGTCTTGGGACCCAGTACTTC. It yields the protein CASSPQGLGTQYF.

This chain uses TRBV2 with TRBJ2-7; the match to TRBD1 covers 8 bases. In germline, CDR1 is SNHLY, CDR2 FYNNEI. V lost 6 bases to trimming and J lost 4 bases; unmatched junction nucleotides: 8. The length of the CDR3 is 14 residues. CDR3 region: CASRFNRGSYEQYF. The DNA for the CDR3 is TGTGCCAGCAGATTCAACAGGGGGAGTTACGAGCAGTACTTC.

CDR3 in amino acids: CASSIKGQGARETQYF. The CDR3 nucleotides are TGTGCCAGCAGCATCAAAGGACAGGGGGCGCGGGAGACCCAGTACTTC. The gene calls are TRBV7-6 and TRBJ2-5, with 11 nucleotides matching TRBD1. CDR1 and CDR2 from the germline V gene are SGHVS and FNYEAQ. Trimming cost V 5 bases and J 5 bases; bases outside gene matches: 10. This CDR3 spans 16 amino acids.

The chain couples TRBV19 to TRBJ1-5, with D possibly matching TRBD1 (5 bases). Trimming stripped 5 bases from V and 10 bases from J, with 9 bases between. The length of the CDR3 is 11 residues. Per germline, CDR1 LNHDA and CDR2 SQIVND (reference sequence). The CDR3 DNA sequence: TGTGCCAGTAGTCAGGGTGAACCCCAGCATTTT. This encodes CASSQGEPQHF.

DNA for the CDR3: TGCAGCGCCATTAGCGGGAGGCCCCCAGATACGCAGTATTTT. Amino acids: CSAISGRPPDTQYF. The chain carries TRBV29-1 and TRBJ2-3; 10 positions agree with TRBD2. Germline V gene lookup returns CDR1 SQVTM and CDR2 ANQGSEA. The junction had 8 bases not matched to a gene; V was cut back by 7 bases and J by 4 bases. The CDR3 extends over 14 amino acids.

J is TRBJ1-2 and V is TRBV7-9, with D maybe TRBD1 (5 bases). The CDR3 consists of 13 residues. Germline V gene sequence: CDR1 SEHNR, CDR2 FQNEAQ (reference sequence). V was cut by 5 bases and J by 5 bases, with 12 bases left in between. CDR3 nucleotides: TGTGCCAGCAGCCAAGGGGATTCTTATGGCTACACCTTC. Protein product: CASSQGDSYGYTF.

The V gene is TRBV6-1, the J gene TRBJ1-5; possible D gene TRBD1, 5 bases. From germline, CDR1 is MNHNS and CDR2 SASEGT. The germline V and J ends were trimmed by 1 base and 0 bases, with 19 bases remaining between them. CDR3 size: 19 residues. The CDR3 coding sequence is TGTGCCAGCAGTGAAGGGGGGGACGGACTACCTTATAGCAATCAGCCCCAGCATTTT. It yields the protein CASSEGGDGLPYSNQPQHF.

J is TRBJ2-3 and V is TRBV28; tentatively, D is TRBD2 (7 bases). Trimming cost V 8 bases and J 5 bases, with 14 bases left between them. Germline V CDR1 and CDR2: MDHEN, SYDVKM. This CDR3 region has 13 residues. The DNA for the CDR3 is TGTGCCAGCGGCGGGGAGGGGGTAGATACGCAGTATTTT. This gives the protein CASGGEGVDTQYF.

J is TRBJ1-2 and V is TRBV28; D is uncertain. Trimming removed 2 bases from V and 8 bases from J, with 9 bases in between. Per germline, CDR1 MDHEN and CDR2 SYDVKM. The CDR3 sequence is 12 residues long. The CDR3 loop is CASSLPGGGYTF. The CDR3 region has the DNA TGTGCCAGCAGTTTACCCGGCGGGGGCTACACCTTC.

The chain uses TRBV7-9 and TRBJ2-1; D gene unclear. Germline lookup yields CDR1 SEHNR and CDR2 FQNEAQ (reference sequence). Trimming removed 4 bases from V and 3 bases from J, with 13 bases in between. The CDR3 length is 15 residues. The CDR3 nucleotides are TGTGCCAGCAGCTCGGACCTATTGATCTACAATGAGCAGTTCTTC. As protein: CASSSDLLIYNEQFF.

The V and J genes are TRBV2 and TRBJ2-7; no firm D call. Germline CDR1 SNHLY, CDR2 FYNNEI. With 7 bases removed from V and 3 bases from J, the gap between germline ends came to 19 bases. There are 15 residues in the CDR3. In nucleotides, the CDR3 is TGTGCCAGCAACCTCCAGAGGAAGTGGGGCTACGAGCAGTACTTC. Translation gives CASNLQRKWGYEQYF.

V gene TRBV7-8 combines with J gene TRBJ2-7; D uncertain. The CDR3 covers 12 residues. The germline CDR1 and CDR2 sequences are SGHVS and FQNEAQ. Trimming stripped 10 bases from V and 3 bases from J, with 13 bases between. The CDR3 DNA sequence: TGTGCCACCCTGAACGGTCGCTACGAGCAGTACTTC. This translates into CATLNGRYEQYF.

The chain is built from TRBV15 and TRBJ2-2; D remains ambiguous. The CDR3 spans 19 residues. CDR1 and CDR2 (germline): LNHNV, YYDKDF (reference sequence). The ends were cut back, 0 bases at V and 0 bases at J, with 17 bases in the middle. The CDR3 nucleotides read TGTGCCACCAGCAGAGATCCGTTGGTTGAAGGGCCGAACACCGGGGAGCTGTTTTTT. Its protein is CATSRDPLVEGPNTGELFF.